Sequencing of this T cell receptor beta chain was carried out in a study of cytomegalovirus exposure and HLA in healthy donors. The PCR had 60 Vbeta and 13 Jbeta primers. Libraries were prepared by immunoSEQ multiplex PCR; TCRdb keeps only in-frame clonotypes and omits some of them. The sample lists some 120,000 clones, roughly four fifths occurring once. CDR3 length: 13 residues. Per germline, CDR1 ENHRY and CDR2 SYGVKD. Trimming shortened V by 7 bases and J by 9 bases, and 18 bases separated the two germline ends. Sequenced material: PBMCs. The source of this sequence is a woman aged 50 to 65 in good health and CMV-seropositive. The chain links TRBV10-3 to TRBJ1-2; a possible D gene is TRBD1 (6 bases). The DNA for the CDR3 is TGTGCCATCACCGAGGACAGAGATGGTTGCTACACCTTC. Protein: CAITEDRDGCYTF.